The 19 T cell receptor beta chains below all came from one sample that was sequenced in a study of immune evolution from preneoplasia to lung adenocarcinoma. The assay was immunoSEQ multiplex PCR, and TCRdb's table has in-frame clones only and misses some. The sample yields roughly 2,600 clones, about four fifths seen once. Sequencing input: FFPE adjacent normal lung tissue. These receptors originate from an older person with lung adenocarcinoma.

The V and J genes are TRBV29-1 and TRBJ2-7; 9 nucleotides agree with TRBD2. Germline CDR1 reads SQVTM; CDR2 reads ANQGSEA. The CDR3 runs 17 residues. Trimming at V came to 1 base and at J to 2 bases, leaving 12 bases not matched to a gene. CDR3 nucleotide sequence: TGCAGCGTTGAAGTAGGGGGTCTAGCGGGGCAAACCTACGAGCAGTACTTC. It is translated as CSVEVGGLAGQTYEQYF.

CDR3 amino acids: CASSRALNTEAFF. DNA for the CDR3: TGTGCCAGCAGTCGGGCCCTGAACACTGAAGCTTTCTTT. This chain connects TRBV6-4 to TRBJ1-1; D gene ambiguous. This CDR3 is 13 amino acids long. Germline CDR1 reads MRHNA; CDR2 reads SNTAGT. Trimming cost V 5 bases and J 0 bases, with 7 bases left between them.

The chain combines TRBV7-8 with TRBJ1-4, with D hard to call. V lost 1 base, J lost 7 bases, and 13 bases lay in between. This CDR3 spans 15 amino acids. CDR1 is SGHVS and CDR2 is FQNEAQ in the germline V gene. CDR3 DNA: TGTGCCAGCAGCTTAGTAGGGCATCAATCTGAAAAACTGTTTTTT. Residues: CASSLVGHQSEKLFF.

The chain uses TRBV4-1 and TRBJ2-2, with a possible D match to TRBD2 (6 bases). The germline CDR1 and CDR2 sequences are MGHRA and YSYEKL. The CDR3 runs to 16 residues. With 3 bases removed from V and 7 bases from J, the gap between germline ends came to 18 bases. The chain's CDR3 is CASSHVGGASNGELFF. The CDR3 nucleotides read TGCGCCAGCAGCCATGTCGGGGGAGCCTCGAACGGGGAGCTGTTTTTT.

This clone has just a few counts. V usage is TRBV25-1 and J usage is TRBJ2-1; TRBD2 matches 14 bases. V was pared by 5 bases and J by 9 bases, with 15 bases of the junction left unmatched. Germline loops: CDR1 MGHDK, CDR2 SYGVNS. The CDR3 extends over 18 amino acids. The CDR3 protein is CASSPRIEGLAGVGEQFF. The CDR3 nucleotides are TGTGCCAGCAGTCCGCGCATCGAGGGACTAGCGGGAGTCGGTGAGCAGTTCTTC.

This sequence joins TRBV7-2 and TRBJ1-5; D may be TRBD1 (6 bases). CDR1 and CDR2 (germline): SGHTA, FQGNSA. This CDR3 is 17 amino acids long. V lost 5 bases, J lost 3 bases, and 20 bases lay in between. This CDR3 reads CASSPGTRFGYNQPQHF. The CDR3, as DNA: TGTGCCAGCAGCCCGGGGACACGCTTTGGCTACAATCAGCCCCAGCATTTT.

The chain couples TRBV29-1 to TRBJ2-7, with unresolved D. The CDR3 totals 13 residues. The germline V gene encodes CDR1 SQVTM and CDR2 ANQGSEA. Trimming left V 3 bases short and J 6 bases short, with 15 bases between. CDR3 in amino acids: CSVESWPLGEQYF. The CDR3 region has the DNA TGCAGCGTTGAGTCGTGGCCCCTCGGCGAGCAGTACTTC.

The CDR3 loop reads CASSLDILTTTNTEAFF. The CDR3 DNA follows: TGCGCCAGCAGCTTGGACATCCTAACGACAACGAACACTGAAGCTTTCTTT. This chain uses TRBV5-1 with TRBJ1-1; D is unresolved. CDR1 is SGHRS and CDR2 is YFSETQ in the germline V gene. V lost 0 bases and J lost 1, with 16 bases in between. The CDR3 is made up of 17 amino acids.

The V and J genes are TRBV10-1 and TRBJ1-2; D call uncertain. Deletions cut 0 bases from V and 4 bases from J, with 6 bases between. Germline V gene lookup returns CDR1 WNHNN and CDR2 SYGVQD (reference sequence). The CDR3 sequence is 13 residues long. CDR3 region: CASSESRFYGYTF. CDR3 bases: TGCGCCAGCAGTGAGTCCAGATTCTATGGCTACACCTTC.

CDR3 DNA: TGCGCCAGCAGCCAAGACTCCGCGACTGGGGCCAACGTCCTGACTTTC. Protein product: CASSQDSATGANVLTF. The V call is TRBV4-1, the J call TRBJ2-6; D gene unclear. Trimming took 0 bases from V and 2 from J, leaving 8 bases between them. CDR3 size: 16 residues. Germline CDR1 is MGHRA and CDR2 is YSYEKL.

This clone was seen a few times. The rearrangement uses TRBV7-8 and TRBJ1-1; weak D call: TRBD1 (6 bases). Trimming left V 9 bases short and J 7 bases short, with 18 bases between. The CDR3 is made up of 13 amino acids. From germline, CDR1 is SGHVS and CDR2 FQNEAQ. The CDR3 DNA is TGTGCCAGTAACCCTCCAGGGGCTCTTGAAGCTTTCTTT. As protein: CASNPPGALEAFF.

CDR3 region: CASSSGAYGYTF. CDR3 in DNA: TGTGCCAGCAGTTCGGGAGCCTATGGCTACACCTTC. The chain links TRBV28 to TRBJ1-2; unclear D gene. The CDR3 extends over 12 amino acids. Per germline, CDR1 MDHEN and CDR2 SYDVKM. V lost 4 bases, J lost 4 bases, and 7 bases lay in between.

This clone was seen once. The chain carries TRBV5-6 and TRBJ1-5; D is ambiguous. The V end was cut by 1 base, the J end by 1 base, with 9 bases between. From germline, CDR1 is SGHDT and CDR2 YYEEEE. The CDR3 is made up of 15 amino acids. The CDR3 loop is CASSLRRRSNQPQHF. In DNA, the CDR3 is TGTGCCAGCAGCTTGCGCAGGCGAAGCAATCAGCCCCAGCATTTT. The entire variable domain, with the rest obtained from reference TRBV5-6 and TRBJ1-5, is as follows: DAGVTQSPTHLIKTRGQQVTLRCSPKSGHDTVSWYQQALGQGPQFIFQYYEEEERQRGNFPDRFSGHQFPNYSSELNVNALLLGDSALYLCASSLRRRSNQPQHFGDGTRLSIL.

V usage is TRBV6-5 and J usage is TRBJ1-2, with D tentatively TRBD1 (5 bases). The CDR3 spans 15 residues. V shed 7 bases and J shed 8 bases, with 23 bases lying between them. CDR1 and CDR2 from the germline V gene are MNHEY and SVGAGI. The CDR3 nucleotides read TGTGCCAGCATCTCGGAGTTTCGGGGCAGTGGCGGCTACACCTTC. This encodes CASISEFRGSGGYTF.

The chain uses TRBV5-1 and TRBJ2-6, with D perhaps matching TRBD2 (5 bases). CDR3 length: 16 amino acids. The V gene's germline CDR1 is SGHRS and CDR2 YFSETQ. V was cut by 2 bases and J by 0 bases, with 9 bases left in between. CDR3: CASSLPSLSGANVLTF. The CDR3 bases are TGCGCCAGCAGCTTACCTAGCCTCTCTGGGGCCAACGTCCTGACTTTC.

This clone was counted between two and nine times. This rearrangement joins TRBV28 to TRBJ1-1; D is undetermined. Germline-derived CDR1 and CDR2 are MDHEN and SYDVKM. CDR3 length: 12 amino acids. V gave up 7 bases and J gave up 7 bases, with 13 bases separating them. The CDR3 coding sequence is TGTGCCAGCACTCTCGGGTCATATGAAGCTTTCTTT. Its protein is CASTLGSYEAFF.

The chain links TRBV6-6 to TRBJ1-5; D ambiguous. The CDR3 is 15 residues long. Germline V gene data show CDR1 as MNHNY and CDR2 as SVGAGI (reference sequence). Trimming took 2 bases from V and 0 from J, leaving 8 bases between them. CDR3 region: CASSYEAYSNQPQHF. CDR3 coding DNA: TGTGCCAGCAGTTACGAAGCGTATAGCAATCAGCCCCAGCATTTT.

The chain is built from TRBV29-1 and TRBJ2-3; D perhaps matches TRBD2 (6 bases). Germline V CDR1 and CDR2: SQVTM, ANQGSEA. Trimming shortened V by 7 bases and J by 0 bases, and 14 bases separated the two germline ends. The CDR3 contains 14 residues. CDR3 nucleotide sequence: TGCAGCGCAGCCGGGACTCAGAGCACAGATACGCAGTATTTT. Its translation: CSAAGTQSTDTQYF.

This chain links TRBV28 with TRBJ2-7; 8 positions match TRBD1. This CDR3 comprises 16 residues. Germline CDR1 and CDR2: MDHEN and SYDVKM. V was pared by 6 bases and J by 0 bases, with 10 bases of the junction left unmatched. CDR3 coding DNA: TGTGCCAGCAGAACAGGGGGAGGATATAGCTCCTACGAGCAGTACTTC. Protein product: CASRTGGGYSSYEQYF.